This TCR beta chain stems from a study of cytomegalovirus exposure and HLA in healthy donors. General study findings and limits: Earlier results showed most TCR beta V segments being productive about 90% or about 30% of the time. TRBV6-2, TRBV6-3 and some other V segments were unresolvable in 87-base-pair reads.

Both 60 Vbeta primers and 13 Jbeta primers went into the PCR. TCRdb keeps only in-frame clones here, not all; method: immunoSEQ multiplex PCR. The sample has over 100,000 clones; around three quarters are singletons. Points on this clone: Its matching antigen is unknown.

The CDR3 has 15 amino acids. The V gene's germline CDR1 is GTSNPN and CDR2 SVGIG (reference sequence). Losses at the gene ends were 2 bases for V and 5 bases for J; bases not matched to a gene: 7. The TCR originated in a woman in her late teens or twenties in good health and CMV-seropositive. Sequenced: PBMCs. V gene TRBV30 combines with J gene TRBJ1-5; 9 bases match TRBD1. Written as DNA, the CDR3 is TGTGCCTGGAGTTACAGGGGGCGACCCGATCAGCCCCAGCATTTT. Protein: CAWSYRGRPDQPQHF.